This TCR beta chain was documented in a study of blood T cell repertoires in COVID-19. The CDR3 is 12 amino acids. Germline V gives CDR1 SEHNR, CDR2 FQNEAQ (reference sequence). Trimming shortened V by 2 bases and J by 8 bases, and 6 bases separated the two germline ends. Clones were read by immunoSEQ multiplex PCR, and TCRdb kept only the in-frame ones, dropping some. The sample lists more than 50,000 clones; approximately 89% were seen once. The sequenced sample was peripheral blood. V gene TRBV7-9 combines with J gene TRBJ2-2; no firm D call. This clonotype was obtained from a man between 60 and 70 years old with active COVID-19. This CDR3 is CASSLPYGELFF. The CDR3, as DNA: TGTGCCAGCAGCTTACCGTATGGGGAGCTGTTTTTT.